This T cell receptor (beta chain) was identified in a study of OX40 agonist ivuxolimab in advanced cancers. Some clones are missing from TCRdb's copy, which holds only in-frame ones; the method was immunoSEQ multiplex PCR. The sample includes about 16,000 clones, more than 70% of them seen just once. The CDR3 is 13 residues long. Germline values: CDR1 MNHNY, CDR2 SVGAGI (reference sequence). V lost 7 bases and J lost 6, with 13 bases in between. The sample consisted of CD4+ or CD8+ T cells sorted from blood, taken in a trial of the OX40 agonist ivuxolimab. This sequence was found in an adult with an advanced solid tumor such as melanoma, head and neck, liver or kidney cancer. V is TRBV6-6 and J is TRBJ1-5, with D maybe TRBD1 (5 bases). The CDR3 DNA is TGTGCCAGCACCGAGGGGTGGGGTCAGCCCCAGCATTTT. The encoded protein is CASTEGWGQPQHF.